The rows below give T cell receptor beta chains drawn from one sample of a study of blood T cell repertoires in COVID-19. This table comes from immunoSEQ multiplex PCR, and its TCRdb copy is limited to in-frame clones, with some not included. The sample includes almost 200,000 clones, around 79% of them seen just once. Material for sequencing was peripheral blood. Receptor source: a woman between 40 and 55 years old with COVID-19, enrolled during active disease. The CDR3 runs from the conserved cysteine through the conserved F or W. Fields, in order: clone size, J gene, D gene, V gene, CDR3 protein, CDR3 DNA. A D gene is named only where the DNA matches it firmly. Size tells how often a clone was seen (once, few, many) or the class of an expanded clone, and some rows leave it out.

size: once
J: TRBJ1-5
D: NA
V: TRBV3-1/TRBV3-2
CDR3: CASSLTFGTKGDQPQHF
DNA: TGTGCCAGCAGCCTAACTTTCGGGACAAAAGGGGATCAGCCCCAGCATTTT

size: NA
J: TRBJ1-1
D: TRBD1
V: TRBV7-8
CDR3: CASSSSRGDTEAFF
DNA: TGTGCCAGCAGCTCGTCCAGGGGGGACACTGAAGCTTTCTTT

size: NA
J: TRBJ1-1
D: NA
V: TRBV10-3
CDR3: CAITRGLGTEAFF
DNA: TGTGCCATCACCCGGGGACTGGGCACTGAAGCTTTCTTT

size: NA
J: TRBJ1-4
D: TRBD1
V: TRBV18
CDR3: CASSLRQGGFEKLFF
DNA: TGTGCCAGCTCACTCCGACAGGGAGGATTTGAAAAACTGTTTTTT

size: NA
J: TRBJ1-6
D: NA
V: TRBV7-9
CDR3: CASSLTSVEHSPLHF
DNA: TGTGCCAGCAGCTTAACATCTGTGGAGCATTCACCCCTCCACTTT

size: NA
J: TRBJ1-4
D: NA
V: TRBV6-1
CDR3: CASSEAGRGVF
DNA: TGTGCCAGCAGTGAAGCTGGGCGGGGGGTTTTT

size: NA
J: TRBJ2-1
D: TRBD2
V: TRBV5-1
CDR3: CASTKGSGGENEQFF
DNA: TGCGCCAGCACCAAGGGGTCGGGAGGGGAGAATGAGCAGTTCTTC

size: NA
J: TRBJ2-7
D: TRBD2
V: TRBV5-1
CDR3: CASSLSGGAPYEQYF
DNA: TGCGCCAGCAGCCTTAGCGGGGGGGCCCCCTACGAGCAGTACTTC

size: NA
J: TRBJ1-1
D: NA
V: TRBV11-2
CDR3: CASSLTRDTEAFF
DNA: TGTGCCAGCAGCCTTACACGGGACACTGAAGCTTTCTTT

size: few
J: TRBJ2-5
D: TRBD2
V: TRBV3-1/TRBV3-2
CDR3: CASSQDSGGAIVQYF
DNA: TGTGCCAGCAGCCAAGATAGCGGGGGGGCAATAGTCCAGTACTTC